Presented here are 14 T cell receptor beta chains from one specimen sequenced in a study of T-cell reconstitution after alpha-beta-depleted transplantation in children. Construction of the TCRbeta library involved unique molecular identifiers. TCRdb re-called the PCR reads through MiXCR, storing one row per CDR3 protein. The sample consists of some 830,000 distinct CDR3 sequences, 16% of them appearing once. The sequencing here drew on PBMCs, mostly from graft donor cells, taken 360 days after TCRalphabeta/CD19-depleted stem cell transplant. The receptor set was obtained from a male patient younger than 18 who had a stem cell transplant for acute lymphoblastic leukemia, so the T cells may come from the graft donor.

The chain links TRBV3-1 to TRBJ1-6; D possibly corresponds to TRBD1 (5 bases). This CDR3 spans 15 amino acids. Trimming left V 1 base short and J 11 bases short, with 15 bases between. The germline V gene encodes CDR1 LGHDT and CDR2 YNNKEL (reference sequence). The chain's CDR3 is CASSQGTRVVTPLHF. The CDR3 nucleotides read TGTGCCAGCAGCCAAGGGACAAGGGTAGTGACACCCCTCCACTTT.

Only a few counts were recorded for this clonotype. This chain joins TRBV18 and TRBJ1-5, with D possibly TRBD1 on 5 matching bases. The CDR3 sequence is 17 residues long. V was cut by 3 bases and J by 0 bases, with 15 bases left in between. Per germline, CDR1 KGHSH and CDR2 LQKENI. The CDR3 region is CASSPWTIAYSNQPQHF. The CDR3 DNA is TGTGCCAGCTCACCTTGGACAATTGCTTATAGCAATCAGCCCCAGCATTTT.

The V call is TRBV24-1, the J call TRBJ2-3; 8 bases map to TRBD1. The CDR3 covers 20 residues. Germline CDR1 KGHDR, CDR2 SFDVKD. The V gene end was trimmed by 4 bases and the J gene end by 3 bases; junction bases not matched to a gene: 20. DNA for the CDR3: TGTGCCACCAGTGACCACCGCGGACAGGGAGAGGCTACTAGGACAGATACGCAGTATTTT. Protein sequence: CATSDHRGQGEATRTDTQYF.

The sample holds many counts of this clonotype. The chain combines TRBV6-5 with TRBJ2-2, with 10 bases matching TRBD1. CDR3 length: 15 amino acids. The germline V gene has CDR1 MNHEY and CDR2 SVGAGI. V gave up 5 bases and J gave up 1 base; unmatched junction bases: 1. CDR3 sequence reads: CASSRDRGNTGELFF. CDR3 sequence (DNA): TGTGCCAGCAGTCGGGACAGGGGGAACACCGGGGAGCTGTTTTTT.

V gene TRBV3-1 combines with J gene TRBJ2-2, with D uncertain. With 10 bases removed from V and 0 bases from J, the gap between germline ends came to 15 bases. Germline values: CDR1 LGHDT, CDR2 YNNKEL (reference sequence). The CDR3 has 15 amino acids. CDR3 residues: CANSPTPSNTGELFF. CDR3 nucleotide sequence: TGTGCCAACTCGCCGACCCCATCGAACACCGGGGAGCTGTTTTTT.

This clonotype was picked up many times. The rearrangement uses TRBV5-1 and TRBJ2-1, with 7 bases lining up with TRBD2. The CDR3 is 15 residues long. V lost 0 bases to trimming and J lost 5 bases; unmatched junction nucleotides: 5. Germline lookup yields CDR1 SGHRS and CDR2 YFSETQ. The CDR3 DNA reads TGCGCCAGCAGCTTGGGCCCTAGCGGAGACAATGAGCAGTTCTTC. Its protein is CASSLGPSGDNEQFF.

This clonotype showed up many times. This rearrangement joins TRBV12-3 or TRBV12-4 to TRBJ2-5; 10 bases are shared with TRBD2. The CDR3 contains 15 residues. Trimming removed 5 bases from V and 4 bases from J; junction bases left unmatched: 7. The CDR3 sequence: CASSTGLALGETQYF. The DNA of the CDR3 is TGTGCCAGCAGTACGGGACTAGCGTTAGGAGAGACCCAGTACTTC.

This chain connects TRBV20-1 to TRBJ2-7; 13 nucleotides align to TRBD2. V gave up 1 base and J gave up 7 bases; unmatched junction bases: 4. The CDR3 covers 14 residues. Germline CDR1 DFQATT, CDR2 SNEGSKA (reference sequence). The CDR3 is CSARVTSGRGEQYF. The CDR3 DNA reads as TGCAGTGCTAGAGTTACTAGCGGGAGGGGTGAGCAGTACTTC.

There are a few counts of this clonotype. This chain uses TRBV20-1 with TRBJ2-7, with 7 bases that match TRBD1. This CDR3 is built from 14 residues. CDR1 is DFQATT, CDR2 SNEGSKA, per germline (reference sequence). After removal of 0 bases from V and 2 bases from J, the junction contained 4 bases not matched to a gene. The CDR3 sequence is CSARDSGGTYEQYF. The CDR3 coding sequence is TGCAGTGCTAGAGATTCAGGGGGAACCTACGAGCAGTACTTC.

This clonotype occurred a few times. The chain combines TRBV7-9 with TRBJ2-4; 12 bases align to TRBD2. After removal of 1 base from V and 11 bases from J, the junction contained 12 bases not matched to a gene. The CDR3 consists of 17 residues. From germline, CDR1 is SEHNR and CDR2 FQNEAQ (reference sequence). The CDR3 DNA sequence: TGTGCCAGCAGCTTAGGACTAGCGGGAGCTGGGGTAACGGTTCAGTACTTC. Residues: CASSLGLAGAGVTVQYF.

The CDR3 nucleotides are TGTGCCAGCAGTAGTAGTGCCGGGACTATCCTCTACGAGCAGTACTTC. Its protein is CASSSSAGTILYEQYF. This chain connects TRBV28 to TRBJ2-7, with 7 positions matching TRBD2. This CDR3 contains 16 residues. V was pared by 5 bases and J by 3 bases, with 13 bases of the junction left unmatched. The germline gives CDR1 MDHEN, CDR2 SYDVKM.

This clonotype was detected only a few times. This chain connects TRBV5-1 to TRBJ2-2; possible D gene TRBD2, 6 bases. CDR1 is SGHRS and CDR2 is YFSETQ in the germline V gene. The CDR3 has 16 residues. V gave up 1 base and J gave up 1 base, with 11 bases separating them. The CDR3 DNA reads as TGCGCCAGCAGCTTGATGGCTAGCGAGAACACCGGGGAGCTGTTTTTT. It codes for CASSLMASENTGELFF.

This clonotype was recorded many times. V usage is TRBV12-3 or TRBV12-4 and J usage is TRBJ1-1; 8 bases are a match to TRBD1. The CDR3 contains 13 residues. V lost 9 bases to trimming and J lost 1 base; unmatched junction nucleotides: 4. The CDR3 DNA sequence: TGTGCCAGTAGTGACAGGGGGAACACTGAAGCTTTCTTT. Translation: CASSDRGNTEAFF.

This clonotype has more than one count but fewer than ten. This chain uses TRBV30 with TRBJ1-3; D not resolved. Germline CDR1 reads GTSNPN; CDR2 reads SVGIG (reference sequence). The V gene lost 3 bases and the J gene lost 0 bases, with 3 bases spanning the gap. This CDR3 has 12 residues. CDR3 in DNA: TGTGCCTGGAGGCTCTCTGGAAACACCATATATTTT. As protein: CAWRLSGNTIYF.